This T cell receptor (beta chain) came from a study of blood T cell repertoires in COVID-19. Background on the study: The origin of the acute and convalescent COVID-19 samples was the United States, Italy and Spain. From T cells, B-cell-depleted T cells, or PBMCs came the material, which was cDNA or gDNA.

Methods used by the authors: Reference gene primer amplification in the assay estimated nucleated cell counts. The protocol was immunoSEQ multiplex PCR, while the TCRdb copy is restricted to in-frame clones and leaves out a portion. V and J calls and clone size come straight from that table; D and trimming were deduced from the DNA. The table has approximately 250,000 clones, approximately 81% seen once. Germline assignment: CDR1 SNHLY and CDR2 FYNNEI. This CDR3 is built from 14 residues. V was pared by 6 bases and J by 1 base, with 5 bases of the junction left unmatched. The chain is built from TRBV2 and TRBJ1-1; 7 bases line up with TRBD1. Sequencing was performed on peripheral blood. This TCR came from a man aged 40-49 years with acute or convalescent COVID-19. CDR3: CASRVGQQNTEAFF. CDR3 in DNA: TGTGCCAGCAGGGTGGGACAGCAGAACACTGAAGCTTTCTTT.